The clone carrying this TCR beta chain was observed a handful of times. Germline loops: CDR1 MNHEY, CDR2 SVGAGI. Trimming took 6 bases from V and 7 from J; bases not matched to a gene: 5. The CDR3 sequence is 13 residues long. As originally analysed: Nucleated cell number was recorded as an estimate derived from reference gene primer amplification. Produced via immunoSEQ multiplex PCR; TCRdb's table is partial and in-frame only. The DNA was the basis for D and trimming; V, J and clone size are from that table. The profile shows about 220,000 clones, 70% to 90% of them singletons. The data derive from a study of blood T cell repertoires in COVID-19. Background on the study: From the United States, Italy and Spain came samples of acute and convalescent COVID-19. From T cells, B-cell-depleted T cells, or PBMCs came the material, which was cDNA or gDNA.

The V call is TRBV6-5, the J call TRBJ2-1; 8 bases match TRBD1. The TCR originated in a human donor in a cohort sampled during active COVID-19. The sequenced material came from peripheral blood. CDR3 in amino acids: CASRQGAQNEQFF. The CDR3 nucleotides read TGTGCCAGCAGGCAGGGGGCGCAGAATGAGCAGTTCTTC.